The clone carrying this T cell receptor (beta chain) has just one count. Each CDR3 protein gets one entry after TCRdb re-called the RT-PCR reads with MiXCR. The profile shows about 680,000 distinct CDR3 sequences, more than 13% of them singletons. CDR3 length equals 14 residues. Trimming took off 3 bases at V and 9 bases at J, with 15 bases between the two ends. The germline V gene encodes CDR1 MDHEN and CDR2 SYDVKM. Sequencing used memory CD4+ T cells from blood. The receptor was isolated from a female donor in good health, serving as a healthy control. The chain carries TRBV28 and TRBJ1-5, with a weak D call TRBD1 (5 bases). The CDR3 nucleotides are TGTGCCAGCAGTTTCGGTGCTGGGACGGGGCCCCAGCATTTT. Its translation: CASSFGAGTGPQHF.